This T cell receptor beta chain was captured by sequencing in a study of T cell responses to AZD1222 COVID-19 vaccine. Trimming cost V 3 bases and J 3 bases; bases outside gene matches: 8. CDR1 and CDR2 from the germline V gene are SGHAT and FQNNGV. The CDR3 has 15 amino acids. Clones were sequenced by immunoSEQ multiplex PCR, and TCRdb holds only the in-frame ones, with some missing. The sample holds more than 85,000 clones; roughly 88% are singletons and the top ten take 17%. The receptor's source is an adult in good health. The chain couples TRBV11-2 to TRBJ2-7; 7 bases match TRBD2. The material sequenced was peripheral blood, taken on day 0 of AZD1222 vaccination. The CDR3 protein is CASSFSWGRGYEQYV. CDR3 bases: TGTGCCAGCAGCTTCAGCTGGGGGAGGGGCTACGAGCAGTACGTC.